This entry features one TCR beta chain sequence. This clonotype was seen only a few times. Its specific antigen is unknown. Within one base of it there is no much larger clone, and no base qualities were kept. CDR1 and CDR2, per the germline V gene (reference sequence), are DFQATT and SNEGSKA. Including the terminal cysteine and phenylalanine, the CDR3 comprises 14 residues. Only CDR3 DNA is held: 42 bases, read in frame from base 1. Here V drops 0 bases and J drops 6 bases, and the junction holds 4 bases not matched to any gene. Receptor libraries were prepared by RT-PCR. TCRdb records NextSeq 550 as the sequencer. TCRdb passed the public sequencing reads through fastp at Q25 and MiXCR, retaining productive beta sequences. Identical CDR3 protein sequences are pooled into one entry, listed with their most common genes and DNA. The table for this sample lists 920,000 or so distinct CDR3 sequences; under 20% of them were counted only once. Jointly, the top ten make up roughly 6% of the sample.

This sample was included in a study of patients and donors after allogeneic stem cell transplantation (TCRdb year 2020). The receptor's source is a human donor who was either an allogeneic HSCT recipient or a stem cell or donor lymphocyte infusion donor (not recorded which). It is not recorded whose cells these are; they may come from a transplant donor. The sequenced material came from blood, either unsorted or a sorted T cell fraction (not recorded which). In this chain, TRBV20-1 is recombined with TRBJ1-5; 8 bases in the middle match TRBD1. The encoded CDR3 is CSARDDRGGQPQHF. The DNA sequence is given as TGCAGTGCTAGAGATGACAGGGGTGGTCAGCCCCAGCATTTT.